A single TCR beta chain is shown here with its context. This clone was counted many times. Its antigen remains undetermined. No much larger clone is present one base from it, and per-base qualities are unavailable. Related bone marrow donors provided peripheral blood samples on the day of marrow donation. Mononuclear cells from peripheral blood and bone marrow were separated by Ficoll-Hypaque density centrifugation and then cryopreserved. This specimen belongs to a study of T cells after posttransplantation cyclophosphamide (dated by TCRdb to about 2016). With regard to the full study: Using TRB sequencing, the study followed how the T cell repertoire rebuilt after myeloablative bone marrow transplantation with posttransplantation cyclophosphamide given as GVHD prophylaxis. Samples from around 40 PTCy-treated patients and approximately 15 related bone marrow donors of those patients were subjected to antigen receptor sequencing. TRB sequencing was performed on blood from all 30 or so PTCy patients with 1-year posttransplant specimens. In 3 patients, TRB sequencing was also performed on up to roughly 3 more blood samples taken 2 to 5.2 years after transplant, and in 4 patients, pretransplant blood was also TRB-sequenced. Because TRA and TRB clonality were tightly correlated in 9 samples, subsequent TCR analyses were focused on TRB only. Public TRB sequences were searched against a database of over 3,600 sequences associated with responses to pathogens, tumor antigens, self-antigens and alloantigens. Summary of the overall study and its limitations: Across roughly 49 patients, TRB clonality was highly associated with recipient CMV seropositivity and CMV reactivation, and PTCy diversity was similar to diversity in CNI/methotrexate controls. The TRB repertoires of T cells infiltrating skin or the GI tract showed only limited overlap with the TRB repertoires found in blood. Donor-recipient similarity was low at 1-2 months but rose over the first year, and later blood repertoires were often dominated by donor CD8+ memory clones.

The junction shows trimming of 5 bases on V and 2 bases on J, plus 4 bases between the germline ends. The germline V gene gives CDR1 as SNHLY and CDR2 as FYNNEI. The CDR3 goes from the cysteine to the phenylalanine over 11 residues. Just CDR3 DNA is preserved here, 33 bases in frame from base 1. Genomic DNA was used for TRB sequencing, which was performed with the immunoSEQ assay at survey resolution or with the hsTCRB kit. Regarding the original processing steps: The immunoSEQ software handled the initial read processing, while the LymphoSeq R package was used for the repertoire analyses. Clonality was computed as 1 minus normalized Shannon entropy; Gini coefficient was also calculated for each TRB dataset. To infer phenotypes in unsorted samples, TRB sequences from sorted subsets of the recipient or donor were mapped onto the unsorted samples of the same recipient. TCRdb carries this immuneACCESS record with in-frame sequences only. Its versions omit some clonotypes, under half of them owing to an unresolved V gene in the studies checked, with the rest unexplained. V and J calls and clone size follow that table, whereas D and trimming were derived from the DNA. The table puts tens of thousands of clones in this sample, none counted just once. The ten largest make up approximately 2.4% of the sample.

The V gene is TRBV2 and the J gene is TRBJ2-7; no D segment can be confidently identified. The source of this sequence is a man over 45 in good health, CMV-negative, and a related stem cell transplant donor. Input material: PBMCs. The nucleotides read TGTGCCAGCAGTCAGGCCTACGAGCAGTACTTC. This encodes CASSQAYEQYF.